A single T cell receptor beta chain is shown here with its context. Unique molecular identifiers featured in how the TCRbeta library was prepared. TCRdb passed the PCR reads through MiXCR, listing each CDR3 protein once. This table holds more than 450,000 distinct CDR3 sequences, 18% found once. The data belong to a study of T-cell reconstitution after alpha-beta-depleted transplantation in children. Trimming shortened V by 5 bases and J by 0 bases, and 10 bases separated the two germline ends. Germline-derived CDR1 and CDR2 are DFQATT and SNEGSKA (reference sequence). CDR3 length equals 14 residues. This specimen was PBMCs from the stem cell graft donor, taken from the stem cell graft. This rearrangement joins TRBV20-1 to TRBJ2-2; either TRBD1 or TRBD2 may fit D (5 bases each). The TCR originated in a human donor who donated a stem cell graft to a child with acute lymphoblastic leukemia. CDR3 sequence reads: CSASRGANTGELFF. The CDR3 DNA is TGCAGTGCTTCGCGAGGGGCGAACACCGGGGAGCTGTTTTTT.